The 22 T cell receptor beta chains in this list originate from one sample, sequenced in a study of T cells after yellow fever vaccination. TCRdb ran MiXCR on the 5' RACE reads and lists one entry per CDR3 protein. The sample lists over 110,000 distinct CDR3 sequences; 7% to 9% were seen once. Specimen: CD4+ T cells sorted from PBMCs, collected 5 days after the yellow fever booster vaccination. These receptors came from a man aged 25 to 40 who received the YFV17D yellow fever vaccine.

In its sample, this clonotype was seen many times. V gene TRBV4-3 combines with J gene TRBJ2-3, with unresolved D. The V gene lost 3 bases and the J gene lost 0 bases, with 10 bases spanning the gap. This CDR3 is built from 15 residues. Germline loops: CDR1 LGHNA, CDR2 YSLEER. The CDR3 DNA is TGCGCCAGCAGCCATGTCGGTGCTAGCACAGATACGCAGTATTTT. Residues: CASSHVGASTDTQYF.

This chain connects TRBV7-6 to TRBJ2-1; the D is unclear. V lost 5 bases to trimming and J lost 0 bases, with 11 bases between them. The CDR3 is 15 residues long. Per the germline V gene, CDR1 is SGHVS and CDR2 is FNYEAQ. In nucleotides, the CDR3 is TGTGCCAGCAGCCCAGCCTACAGCTCCTACAATGAGCAGTTCTTC. It yields the protein CASSPAYSSYNEQFF. Drawing the rest from reference TRBV7-6 and TRBJ2-1, the complete variable domain is GAGVSQSPRYKVTKRGQDVALRCDPISGHVSLYWYRQALGQGPEFLTYFNYEAQQDKSGLPNDRFSAERPEGSISTLTIQRTEQRDSAMYRCASSPAYSSYNEQFFGPGTRLTVL.

The sample holds many counts of this clonotype. The chain carries TRBV20-1 and TRBJ2-7, with 10 bases lining up with TRBD2. V gave up 0 bases and J gave up 6 bases; unmatched junction bases: 11. CDR3 size: 16 residues. Per the germline V gene, CDR1 is DFQATT and CDR2 is SNEGSKA (reference sequence). The CDR3 DNA reads TGCAGTGCTAGAGATCCCCTAGCGGGAGTTAGGGTCGAGCAGTACTTC. Protein product: CSARDPLAGVRVEQYF.

Ten or more counts support this clonotype. The chain employs TRBV10-1 and TRBJ2-2; D is ambiguous. CDR1 is WNHNN, CDR2 SYGVQD, per germline (reference sequence). The CDR3 is 15 amino acids. V gave up 6 bases and J gave up 1 base, with 12 bases separating them. The CDR3 DNA is TGCGCCAGCAGCGGCGGTCAGAGGAACACCGGGGAGCTGTTTTTT. Translating gives CASSGGQRNTGELFF.

There are many counts of this clonotype. This sequence joins TRBV6-5 and TRBJ2-7; D remains ambiguous. CDR1 is MNHEY and CDR2 is SVGAGI in the germline V gene. Deletions cut 0 bases from V and 3 bases from J, with 12 bases between. This CDR3 contains 15 residues. The CDR3, as DNA: TGTGCCAGCAGTTACTCGAAGGTAAAGGGCTACGAGCAGTACTTC. It is translated as CASSYSKVKGYEQYF.

This clonotype was seen at least ten times. The rearrangement links TRBV5-1 to TRBJ2-7, with no clear D. Germline CDR1 and CDR2: SGHRS and YFSETQ. The CDR3 length is 15 residues. V gave up 0 bases and J gave up 3 bases, with 13 bases separating them. CDR3 DNA sequence: TGCGCCAGCAGCTTGGGAATAGCAGAGTACTACGAGCAGTACTTC. It encodes CASSLGIAEYYEQYF.

This clonotype has at least ten counts. The rearrangement joins TRBV5-1 to TRBJ1-1; D is possibly TRBD1 (6 bases). Trimming pared 4 bases from V and 3 bases from J, leaving 19 bases between. The CDR3 length is 16 residues. Germline assignment: CDR1 SGHRS and CDR2 YFSETQ. The CDR3 protein is CASSRNGGGVDTEAFF. The CDR3 DNA follows: TGCGCCAGCAGCCGAAACGGGGGGGGCGTGGACACTGAAGCTTTCTTT.

This clonotype was counted ten times or more. This chain links TRBV5-1 with TRBJ2-1; TRBD2 matches at 7 bases. The CDR3 spans 15 residues. Germline V lookup: CDR1 SGHRS, CDR2 YFSETQ. J was trimmed by 7 bases and V by 2 bases; bases with no gene match: 9. Here the CDR3 reads CASSFGAGDMNEQFF. CDR3 nucleotides: TGCGCCAGCAGCTTCGGGGCGGGGGATATGAATGAGCAGTTCTTC.

This clonotype was detected many times. The rearrangement joins TRBV6-1 to TRBJ2-7; D gene ambiguous. CDR3 length: 13 residues. The V gene's germline CDR1 is MNHNS and CDR2 SASEGT. V lost 7 bases and J 2 bases, leaving 12 bases between the germline ends. DNA for the CDR3: TGTGCCAGCAACGCGGCCCCAACCTACGAGCAGTACTTC. As protein: CASNAAPTYEQYF.

This clonotype appeared many times. V is TRBV24-1 and J is TRBJ2-2; D might be TRBD2 (5 bases). V lost 5 bases to trimming and J lost 2 bases, with 5 bases between them. This CDR3 is 13 amino acids long. Germline V lookup: CDR1 KGHDR, CDR2 SFDVKD. The CDR3 loop is CATSGLNTGELFF. The CDR3 DNA reads as TGTGCCACCAGTGGACTAAACACCGGGGAGCTGTTTTTT.

This clonotype was detected ten times or more. This chain uses TRBV7-9 with TRBJ2-2, with a tentative D call TRBD2 (5 bases). The CDR3 is made up of 14 amino acids. Germline CDR1 SEHNR, CDR2 FQNEAQ (reference sequence). The V end lost 2 bases, the J end lost 4 bases, and 8 bases lay between the germline ends. The CDR3 nucleotides read TGTGCCAGCAGCTTACTAGGGAGCACCGGGGAGCTGTTTTTT. It is translated as CASSLLGSTGELFF.

Comment on this clonotype: A much larger clone sits a single nucleotide away, making a read error possible. The chain carries TRBV2 and TRBJ2-2; 7 bases match TRBD1. The germline gives CDR1 SNHLY, CDR2 FYNNEI. This CDR3 is built from 13 residues. CDR3 nucleotides: TGTGCCAGCAGTGGACAGGGTTCCGGGGAGCTGTATTTT. Encoded protein: CASSGQGSGELYF.

There are many counts of this clonotype. This chain links TRBV7-2 with TRBJ2-3, with 10 bases aligning to TRBD2. This CDR3 has 15 residues. Germline CDR1 SGHTA, CDR2 FQGNSA. V lost 4 bases and J lost 1; bases outside the gene matches: 2. CDR3 in amino acids: CASSYLAGGTDTQYF. Written as DNA, the CDR3 is TGTGCCAGCAGCTATCTAGCGGGGGGCACAGATACGCAGTATTTT.

This clonotype was detected many times. The chain is built from TRBV5-1 and TRBJ1-4, with a possible D match to TRBD1 (6 bases). Trimming removed 4 bases at V and 6 bases at J, with 16 bases between. The CDR3 loop spans 15 amino acids. Germline-derived CDR1 and CDR2 are SGHRS and YFSETQ. DNA for the CDR3: TGCGCCAGCAGCCCTGGACAGCGGATGGATGAAAAACTGTTTTTT. Protein: CASSPGQRMDEKLFF.

This clonotype was seen ten or more times. The chain couples TRBV12-3 or TRBV12-4 to TRBJ2-4; no clear D gene. V was shortened by 3 bases and J by 11 bases, with 11 bases between the two germline ends. The CDR3 covers 12 residues. CDR3 in amino acids: CASSFLRTVQYF. As DNA, the CDR3 is TGTGCCAGCAGTTTTTTGCGGACGGTTCAGTACTTC.

Many counts were recorded for this clonotype. V usage is TRBV30 and J usage is TRBJ1-4, with TRBD1 as a possible D gene (6 bases). Germline V gene lookup returns CDR1 GTSNPN and CDR2 SVGIG (reference sequence). This CDR3 has 14 residues. The V end lost 2 bases, the J end lost 8 bases, and 15 bases lay between the germline ends. The CDR3 DNA reads as TGTGCCTGGAGTTACCTCACGGGGGCGGAAAAACTGTTTTTT. Translation: CAWSYLTGAEKLFF.

This clonotype was seen repeatedly, ten times or more. The chain recombines TRBV7-2 with TRBJ2-3; 7 bases agree with TRBD2. The CDR3 runs to 17 residues. The junction had 11 bases not matched to a gene; V was cut back by 5 bases and J by 0 bases. Germline CDR1 SGHTA, CDR2 FQGNSA. CDR3 sequence (DNA): TGTGCCAGCAGCAAGGGATTTAGCGGGTTGAGCACAGATACGCAGTATTTT. Translating gives CASSKGFSGLSTDTQYF. The full variable domain, completed using reference TRBV7-2 and TRBJ2-3, is GAGVSQSPSNKVTEKGKDVELRCDPISGHTALYWYRQSLGQGLEFLIYFQGNSAPDKSGLPSDRFSAERTGGSVSTLTIQRTQQEDSAVYLCASSKGFSGLSTDTQYFGPGTRLTVL.

There are a few counts of this clonotype. This rearrangement joins TRBV19 to TRBJ2-1; 8 bases fit TRBD2. Germline trimming cut 8 bases from V and 1 base from J; bases unmatched to any gene: 4. The CDR3 runs 14 residues. Germline CDR1 reads LNHDA; CDR2 reads SQIVND (reference sequence). For the CDR3, the DNA is TGTGCCAGTGGGAGCGGGAGATCCTACAATGAGCAGTTCTTC. Its translation is CASGSGRSYNEQFF.

This clonotype was seen at least ten times. V is TRBV7-8 and J is TRBJ2-1; possibly TRBD2 for D (6 bases). Looked up from germline, CDR1 is SGHVS and CDR2 is FQNEAQ. This CDR3 has 14 amino acids. Trimming removed 5 bases from V and 7 bases from J, with 15 bases in between. The DNA for the CDR3 is TGTGCCAGCAGCCCCCCCCCCGGGACTAATGAGCAGTTCTTC. Translated, it gives CASSPPPGTNEQFF.

This clonotype has ten or more counts. V is TRBV29-1 and J is TRBJ2-5, with D hard to call. The V gene's germline CDR1 is SQVTM and CDR2 ANQGSEA. This CDR3 has 12 residues. V was clipped by 6 bases and J by 2 bases, with 10 bases between them. The CDR3 here is CSVRTGQETQYF. The CDR3 DNA reads TGCAGCGTCCGGACGGGTCAAGAGACCCAGTACTTC.

The sample holds a few counts of this clonotype. V and J are TRBV1 and TRBJ1-1; the tabulated D call, TRBD1, remains unverified against the DNA. TRBV1 is a pseudogene. CDR3 length: 18 amino acids. CDR3 region: CTSSQEGRQSTRNTEAFF. The CDR3 nucleotides read TGCACCAGCAGCCAGGAAGGGAGACAGTCTACACGGAACACTGAAGCTTTCTTT.

This clonotype came up many times. This rearrangement joins TRBV9 to TRBJ1-3, with D maybe TRBD1 (5 bases). The CDR3 consists of 15 residues. The V gene's germline CDR1 is SGDLS and CDR2 YYNGEE. The germline V and J ends were trimmed by 4 bases and 0 bases, with 11 bases remaining between them. CDR3: CASSPSGVSGNTIYF. CDR3 nucleotides: TGTGCCAGCAGCCCTTCGGGGGTCTCTGGAAACACCATATATTTT.